This T cell receptor beta chain was sequenced during a study of technical replicates of blood from several donors. V lost 0 bases and J 3 bases, leaving 10 bases between the germline ends. From germline, CDR1 is MNHEY and CDR2 SVGAGI. CDR3 size: 15 residues. Generated by immunoSEQ multiplex PCR, the TCRdb table keeps only in-frame clones and is missing some. The table lists more than 10,000 clones, about 94% of them singletons, with 7.2% in the top ten. This clone was seen a single time. Sample: PBMCs. This clonotype was obtained from a human donor in good health. The rearrangement links TRBV6-5 to TRBJ2-3; D is possibly TRBD1 (5 bases). CDR3 DNA sequence: TGTGCCAGCAGTTACTCGGTAGCAGGGACAGATACGCAGTATTTT. The encoded protein is CASSYSVAGTDTQYF.